The 30 T cell receptor beta chains reported below all come from one sample, sequenced in a study of PD-L1 blockade in urothelial cancer. Time point of the sample: pretreatment peripheral blood. Produced via immunoSEQ multiplex PCR; TCRdb's table is partial and in-frame only. The sample lists tens of thousands of clones; 87% were seen once. The input for sequencing was PBMCs, taken around atezolizumab (anti-PD-L1) treatment. The receptors derive from a woman in her sixties or seventies with urothelial cancer.

The V gene is TRBV7-2, the J gene TRBJ2-1, with 9 bases matching TRBD2. The junction had 7 bases not matched to a gene; V was cut back by 8 bases and J by 8 bases. Germline CDR1 is SGHTA and CDR2 is FQGNSA. The CDR3 sequence is 13 residues long. Here the CDR3 reads CASGVAGVYEQFF. CDR3 coding DNA: TGTGCCAGCGGAGTAGCGGGAGTATATGAGCAGTTCTTC. Looking up the rest from reference TRBV7-2 and TRBJ2-1 gives the full variable domain: GAGVSQSPSNKVTEKGKDVELRCDPISGHTALYWYRQSLGQGLEFLIYFQGNSAPDKSGLPSDRFSAERTGGSVSTLTIQRTQQEDSAVYLCASGVAGVYEQFFGPGTRLTVL.

This clone showed up just a few times. This sequence joins TRBV2 and TRBJ1-5; 8 bases line up with TRBD1. The germline V gene encodes CDR1 SNHLY and CDR2 FYNNEI. Unmatched junction bases numbered 5, after V lost 10 bases and J lost 0 bases. There are 14 residues in the CDR3. CDR3 sequence (DNA): TGTGCCACTAGGACAGGGTTTAGCAATCAGCCCCAGCATTTT. Protein: CATRTGFSNQPQHF.

V usage is TRBV5-4 and J usage is TRBJ2-5; 7 bases line up with TRBD1. The CDR3 runs to 14 residues. Germline CDR1 SGHNT, CDR2 YYREEE (reference sequence). V was clipped by 1 base and J by 1 base; unmatched bases: 1. For the CDR3, the DNA is TGTGCCAGCAGCTTGAACAGGGGCCAAGAGACCCAGTACTTC. It encodes CASSLNRGQETQYF.

This chain uses TRBV10-1 with TRBJ1-6; D unclear. V lost 8 bases, J lost 9 bases, and 20 bases lay in between. The CDR3 consists of 15 residues. Germline CDR1 WNHNN, CDR2 SYGVQD (reference sequence). The CDR3 here is CASSFLDSTGSPLHF. Written as DNA, the CDR3 is TGCGCCAGCTCCTTTTTGGACTCAACTGGTTCACCCCTCCACTTT.

This sequence joins TRBV18 and TRBJ2-6, with a possible D match to TRBD1 (5 bases). The CDR3 totals 15 residues. CDR1 is KGHSH, CDR2 LQKENI, per germline. V was clipped by 2 bases and J by 3 bases, with 8 bases between them. The CDR3 region has the DNA TGTGCCAGCTCACCAAGGGGCGGTGGGGCCAACGTCCTGACTTTC. This encodes CASSPRGGGANVLTF.

This chain connects TRBV19 to TRBJ2-7; 7 bases match TRBD1. The ends lost 6 bases at V and 2 bases at J; junction bases unmatched: 10. CDR3 size: 15 residues. Germline CDR1 LNHDA, CDR2 SQIVND (reference sequence). CDR3 DNA sequence: TGTGCCAGTAGACCAGGGACAGCCCAGACCTACGAGCAGTACTTC. This translates into CASRPGTAQTYEQYF.

J is TRBJ1-5 and V is TRBV7-2; D remains ambiguous. Trimming pared 3 bases from V and 6 bases from J, leaving 12 bases between. CDR1 SGHTA and CDR2 FQGNSA come from the germline V gene. The CDR3 length is 14 residues. In nucleotides, the CDR3 is TGTGCCAGCAGCTTTTTGTCCGGGGTTCAGCCCCAGCATTTT. Residues: CASSFLSGVQPQHF.

The chain employs TRBV5-1 and TRBJ2-1, with 8 positions matching TRBD2. Germline V gene sequence: CDR1 SGHRS, CDR2 YFSETQ. The CDR3 loop spans 15 amino acids. Trimming at V came to 6 bases and at J to 5 bases, leaving 10 bases not matched to a gene. CDR3 in amino acids: CASTLGGAGNNEQFF. The CDR3, as DNA: TGCGCCAGCACCCTCGGGGGGGCGGGGAACAATGAGCAGTTCTTC.

J is TRBJ2-7 and V is TRBV5-1; 8 bases fit TRBD1. This CDR3 has 17 residues. In germline, CDR1 is SGHRS, CDR2 YFSETQ. Trimming cost V 0 bases and J 2 bases; bases outside gene matches: 10. The CDR3 protein is CASSLGARDRRTYEQYF. The CDR3 DNA follows: TGCGCCAGCAGCTTGGGAGCCCGGGACAGGAGAACCTACGAGCAGTACTTC.

The sample holds a few counts of this clone. In nucleotides, the CDR3 is TGTGCCAGCAGCAGTAGCGGGGGGTTCAACAATGAGCAGTTCTTC. It is translated as CASSSSGGFNNEQFF. This chain links TRBV11-1 with TRBJ2-1; TRBD2 matches 10 bases. V trimming: 5 bases; J trimming: 5 bases; junction bases outside the gene matches: 6. This CDR3 comprises 15 residues. Germline values: CDR1 SGHAT, CDR2 FQDESV (reference sequence).

CDR3 bases: TGTGCCAGCAGCTCGGGACAGGGGGCGGCTTACGAGCAGTACTTC. Protein sequence: CASSSGQGAAYEQYF. The rearrangement links TRBV5-4 to TRBJ2-7; 12 bases agree with TRBD1. J gave up 4 bases and V 3 bases, and 5 bases lay outside the gene matches. The germline CDR1 and CDR2 sequences are SGHNT and YYREEE (reference sequence). This CDR3 comprises 15 residues.

The chain has TRBV28 and TRBJ2-2; TRBD1 matches at 10 bases. The CDR3 contains 16 residues. Germline CDR1 and CDR2: MDHEN and SYDVKM. The V segment lost 2 bases and the J segment 8 bases; nucleotides outside the gene matches: 8. CDR3 in DNA: TGTGCCAGCAGTTTAATAGGGACAGGGGTTGAGGGGGAGCTGTTTTTT. This gives the protein CASSLIGTGVEGELFF.

The rearrangement uses TRBV10-2 and TRBJ2-7; tentatively, D is TRBD2 (7 bases). The germline V gene encodes CDR1 WSHSY and CDR2 SAAADI. The CDR3 contains 14 residues. The V gene lost 4 bases and the J gene lost 4 bases, with 14 bases spanning the gap. The CDR3 nucleotides read TGCGCCAGCAGTGTCAGGGGAGGGCTTTACGAGCAGTACTTC. Protein product: CASSVRGGLYEQYF.

The chain links TRBV6-5 to TRBJ1-4; 8 positions agree with TRBD1. The V gene's germline CDR1 is MNHEY and CDR2 SVGAGI. The CDR3 sequence is 15 residues long. J was trimmed by 10 bases and V by 6 bases; bases with no gene match: 13. The CDR3 spells CASSEPGGGRGKLFF. The CDR3 nucleotides read TGTGCCAGCAGCGAACCAGGGGGCGGGAGAGGAAAACTGTTTTTT.

V usage is TRBV29-1 and J usage is TRBJ2-7; the match to TRBD1 covers 10 bases. The germline CDR1 and CDR2 sequences are SQVTM and ANQGSEA. CDR3 length equals 13 residues. With V trimmed by 4 bases and J by 4 bases, 4 bases remained unmatched. The CDR3 reads CSVVGQGQYEQYF. The DNA for the CDR3 is TGCAGCGTTGTGGGACAGGGGCAATACGAGCAGTACTTC.

The rearrangement joins TRBV10-3 to TRBJ1-2, with 8 bases that match TRBD1. Germline loops: CDR1 ENHRY, CDR2 SYGVKD. The CDR3 is made up of 14 amino acids. V shed 2 bases, J shed 4 bases, and the junction held 3 bases outside the gene matches. Here the CDR3 reads CAISEDRGGYGYTF. The CDR3 nucleotides are TGTGCCATCAGTGAGGACAGGGGTGGCTATGGCTACACCTTC.

This chain uses TRBV9 with TRBJ1-1; 8 nucleotides align to TRBD1. The CDR3 extends over 17 amino acids. V lost 0 bases to trimming and J lost 3 bases; unmatched junction nucleotides: 10. Germline CDR1 SGDLS, CDR2 YYNGEE. DNA for the CDR3: TGTGCCAGCAGCGTAGGGGCAGGGGGCCGGTCGGACACTGAAGCTTTCTTT. It translates to CASSVGAGGRSDTEAFF. The variable domain in full, completed from reference TRBV9 and TRBJ1-1, reads DSGVTQTPKHLITATGQRVTLRCSPRSGDLSVYWYQQSLDQGLQFLIQYYNGEERAKGNILERFSAQQFPDLHSELNLSSLELGDSALYFCASSVGAGGRSDTEAFFGQGTRLTVV.

The rearrangement uses TRBV7-2 and TRBJ2-7; perhaps TRBD2 as D (5 bases). V shed 8 bases and J shed 2 bases, with 16 bases lying between them. Germline V gene data show CDR1 as SGHTA and CDR2 as FQGNSA. The CDR3 is made up of 14 amino acids. The CDR3 loop reads CASGPDWETYEQYF. CDR3 in DNA: TGTGCCAGCGGACCTGACTGGGAGACCTACGAGCAGTACTTC.

The chain links TRBV10-1 to TRBJ2-2; 8 nucleotides agree with TRBD1. The CDR3 runs to 15 residues. The V and J ends lost 6 bases and 0 bases, in that order; junction bases with no gene match: 3. Germline CDR1 reads WNHNN; CDR2 reads SYGVQD (reference sequence). CDR3 amino acids: CASSATGANTGELFF. The DNA of the CDR3 is TGCGCCAGCAGCGCGACAGGGGCGAACACCGGGGAGCTGTTTTTT.

This chain uses TRBV2 with TRBJ2-1, with 12 bases aligning to TRBD2. Germline CDR1 SNHLY, CDR2 FYNNEI. The CDR3 spans 14 residues. V lost 5 bases and J lost 7; bases outside the gene matches: 3. This CDR3 is CASSPGLAGNEQFF. The CDR3 DNA follows: TGTGCCAGCAGTCCCGGACTAGCGGGAAATGAGCAGTTCTTC.

This clone was seen once. This sequence joins TRBV5-4 and TRBJ2-5; D unclear. V shed 0 bases and J shed 5 bases, with 11 bases lying between them. Germline loops: CDR1 SGHNT, CDR2 YYREEE (reference sequence). The CDR3 is 14 residues long. The CDR3, as DNA: TGTGCCAGCAGCTTGGCCTTCAGGCCCGAGACCCAGTACTTC. Protein sequence: CASSLAFRPETQYF.

V gene TRBV29-1 combines with J gene TRBJ2-1; 13 nucleotides match TRBD2. Germline assignment: CDR1 SQVTM and CDR2 ANQGSEA. The CDR3 length is 16 residues. Trimming took 7 bases from V and 8 from J; bases not matched to a gene: 14. The DNA of the CDR3 is TGCAGCGCCCCTCGGACTAGCGGGGGATCCCCCCATGAGCAGTTCTTC. Amino acid sequence: CSAPRTSGGSPHEQFF.

This chain links TRBV27 with TRBJ1-3; perhaps TRBD1 as D (6 bases). This CDR3 spans 16 amino acids. Germline assignment: CDR1 MNHEY and CDR2 SMNVEV (reference sequence). The V end was cut by 5 bases, the J end by 0 bases, with 14 bases between. The CDR3 DNA reads as TGTGCCAGCAGTGCACAGGGCCACAACTCTGGAAACACCATATATTTT. Its protein is CASSAQGHNSGNTIYF.

This clone has just a few counts. The chain carries TRBV5-4 and TRBJ2-7; 8 nucleotides agree with TRBD1. Trimming took 4 bases from V and 0 from J; bases not matched to a gene: 6. The CDR3 contains 15 residues. From germline, CDR1 is SGHNT and CDR2 YYREEE (reference sequence). CDR3 sequence (DNA): TGTGCCAGCAGCCCAGGACAGGGCCTCTCCTACGAGCAGTACTTC. It codes for CASSPGQGLSYEQYF.

The CDR3 spells CASSLSPGNHYGYTF. The CDR3 DNA reads as TGTGCCAGCAGTTTGTCACCGGGAAATCACTATGGCTACACCTTC. The rearrangement uses TRBV27 and TRBJ1-2; D is unresolved. The CDR3 totals 15 residues. V dropped 3 bases and J dropped 3 bases, with 14 bases sitting between them. Germline CDR1 and CDR2: MNHEY and SMNVEV (reference sequence).

The chain couples TRBV7-9 to TRBJ1-1, with a possible D match to TRBD1 (6 bases). Germline loops: CDR1 SEHNR, CDR2 FQNEAQ (reference sequence). The CDR3 runs 17 residues. Trimming removed 5 bases at V and 4 bases at J, with 23 bases between. The CDR3 DNA follows: TGTGCCAGCAGCCCACGGGGACACCCGACGGGTGGCACTGAAGCTTTCTTT. Amino acids: CASSPRGHPTGGTEAFF. The entire variable domain, with the rest obtained from reference TRBV7-9 and TRBJ1-1, is as follows: DTGVSQNPRHKITKRGQNVTFRCDPISEHNRLYWYRQTLGQGPEFLTYFQNEAQLEKSRLLSDRFSAERPKGSFSTLEIQRTEQGDSAMYLCASSPRGHPTGGTEAFFGQGTRLTVV.

V gene TRBV18 combines with J gene TRBJ1-2, with D tentatively TRBD1 (5 bases). The germline CDR1 and CDR2 sequences are KGHSH and LQKENI. The V gene lost 3 bases and the J gene lost 7 bases, with 12 bases spanning the gap. The CDR3 extends over 13 amino acids. CDR3 nucleotides: TGTGCCAGCTCACCGCGACAGTCCGCTGGCTACACCTTC. Translating gives CASSPRQSAGYTF.

This chain links TRBV5-1 with TRBJ2-7, with 13 bases aligning to TRBD2. This CDR3 is built from 15 residues. The junction had 3 bases not matched to a gene; V was cut back by 3 bases and J by 3 bases. Germline V gene lookup returns CDR1 SGHRS and CDR2 YFSETQ. The CDR3 sequence: CASSSGLAGIYEQYF. As DNA, the CDR3 is TGCGCCAGCAGCTCGGGACTAGCGGGGATCTACGAGCAGTACTTC. Full variable domain (remainder filled in from reference TRBV5-1 and TRBJ2-7): KAGVTQTPRYLIKTRGQQVTLSCSPISGHRSVSWYQQTPGQGLQFLFEYFSETQRNKGNFPGRFSGRQFSNSRSEMNVSTLELGDSALYLCASSSGLAGIYEQYFGPGTRLTVT.

CDR3 sequence: CASSQAVTYGYTF. The CDR3 region has the DNA TGCGCCAGCAGCCAGGCGGTTACCTATGGCTACACCTTC. The V and J genes are TRBV4-3 and TRBJ1-2, with D hard to call. V lost 3 bases, J lost 4 bases, and 9 bases lay in between. There are 13 residues in the CDR3. Germline loops: CDR1 LGHNA, CDR2 YSLEER.

The chain recombines TRBV27 with TRBJ2-4; TRBD2 matches 8 bases. The germline CDR1 and CDR2 sequences are MNHEY and SMNVEV (reference sequence). There are 16 residues in the CDR3. J was trimmed by 3 bases and V by 3 bases; bases with no gene match: 7. CDR3: CASSFWRGEGKNIQYF. CDR3 coding DNA: TGTGCCAGCAGTTTCTGGCGGGGGGAGGGCAAAAACATTCAGTACTTC.